The rows below give T cell receptor beta chains drawn from one sample of a study of blood T cell repertoires in COVID-19. Data came from immunoSEQ multiplex PCR; TCRdb stores just in-frame clones and leaves some out. The table includes under 250,000 clones, about 87% detected once. Sequencing was performed on peripheral blood. The receptors here all came from a man younger than 40 with COVID-19, enrolled during active disease. Each CDR3 is given with its conserved first and last residue. Each record gives: clone size, V gene, D gene, J gene, CDR3 protein, CDR3 DNA. D genes are given only for firm matches. Only part of the rows carry a size: once, few, many, or a class if the clone is expanded.

once	TRBV6-5	NA	TRBJ2-5	CASSYLSPKETQYF	TGTGCCAGCAGTTACCTAAGCCCGAAAGAGACCCAGTACTTC
NA	TRBV19	TRBD2	TRBJ2-5	CASSSTHGGSGETQYF	TGTGCCAGTAGTTCGACGCACGGGGGGTCGGGAGAGACCCAGTACTTC
NA	TRBV3-1/TRBV3-2	TRBD2	TRBJ2-3	CASSSLRAGDTDTQYF	TGTGCCAGCAGTTCCCTAAGGGCGGGGGACACAGATACGCAGTATTTT
NA	TRBV29-1	NA	TRBJ2-3	CSATGRGATDTQYF	TGCAGCGCGACAGGGCGGGGGGCCACAGATACGCAGTATTTT
NA	TRBV24-1	TRBD1	TRBJ2-7	CATPLTRQGAVAGECYEQYF	TGTGCCACCCCTCTTACCAGACAGGGGGCGGTTGCGGGAGAGTGCTACGAGCAGTACTTC
NA	TRBV19	NA	TRBJ1-1	CASSRQAMNTEAFF	TGTGCCAGTAGTAGACAGGCCATGAACACTGAAGCTTTCTTT
NA	TRBV6-1	NA	TRBJ2-7	CASSELEGYYEQYF	TGTGCCAGCAGTGAGTTGGAGGGTTACTACGAGCAGTACTTC
NA	TRBV6-9	NA	TRBJ1-4	CASSYKAKQDEKLFF	TGTGCCAGCAGTTATAAGGCCAAACAGGATGAAAAACTGTTTTTT
NA	TRBV7-2	TRBD1	TRBJ1-2	CASSLRDRGFLEGYTF	TGTGCCAGCAGCTTGAGGGACAGGGGGTTTTTGGAAGGCTACACCTTC
NA	TRBV18	TRBD1	TRBJ2-7	CASSLPGTGYYEQYF	TGTGCCAGCTCACTCCCCGGGACAGGCTACTACGAGCAGTACTTC
few	TRBV11-2	TRBD1	TRBJ2-7	CASSPRDRASYEQYF	TGTGCCAGCAGCCCGCGGGACAGGGCCTCCTACGAGCAGTACTTC
NA	TRBV28	TRBD1	TRBJ1-2	CASRVPGQGGYGYTF	TGTGCCAGCAGGGTACCGGGACAGGGGGGCTATGGCTACACCTTC
NA	TRBV7-8	NA	TRBJ1-6	CASSPEGQPNSPLHF	TGTGCCAGCAGCCCAGAGGGACAACCGAATTCACCCCTCCACTTT
NA	TRBV4-2	TRBD2	TRBJ2-3	CASSQDPPGGASLLSTDTQYF	TGTGCCAGCAGCCAAGATCCCCCGGGGGGGGCGAGCCTTTTGAGCACAGATACGCAGTATTTT
once	TRBV5-1	TRBD2	TRBJ2-5	CASSLRTSGKQETQYF	TGCGCCAGCAGCTTGAGGACTAGCGGGAAGCAAGAGACCCAGTACTTC
NA	TRBV29-1	NA	TRBJ2-1	CSAPLDRASYNEQFF	TGCAGCGCCCCTTTGGACAGAGCCTCCTACAATGAGCAGTTCTTC
NA	TRBV25-1	TRBD1	TRBJ2-1	CASNRGNEQFF	TGTGCCAGTAACAGGGGCAATGAGCAGTTCTTC
NA	TRBV30	TRBD2	TRBJ2-7	CAWTVGTSGGYEQYF	TGTGCCTGGACTGTCGGGACTAGCGGGGGATACGAGCAGTACTTC
few	TRBV28	NA	TRBJ1-2	CASRHVFGGLEYGYTF	TGTGCCAGCAGACACGTTTTCGGGGGGTTGGAGTATGGCTACACCTTC
NA	TRBV27	NA	TRBJ2-7	CASSSRASASEQYF	TGTGCCAGCAGTTCCAGGGCCAGTGCATCCGAGCAGTACTTC
NA	TRBV4-3	TRBD1	TRBJ1-1	CASSQVQGAPNTEAFF	TGCGCCAGCAGCCAAGTTCAGGGGGCGCCGAACACTGAAGCTTTCTTT
NA	TRBV4-3	TRBD1	TRBJ2-7	CASSQGQGEPYEQYF	TGCGCCAGCAGCCAAGGACAGGGTGAACCCTACGAGCAGTACTTC
NA	TRBV7-2	TRBD2	TRBJ2-7	CASSLTSGLYEQYF	TGTGCCAGCAGCTTGACTAGCGGCCTCTACGAGCAGTACTTC
NA	TRBV29-1	TRBD2	TRBJ2-3	CSVMRGFTDTQYF	TGCAGCGTAATGCGGGGGTTCACAGATACGCAGTATTTT
once	TRBV9	TRBD1	TRBJ1-3	CASSVHRGPGNTIYF	TGTGCCAGCAGCGTCCACAGGGGGCCTGGAAACACCATATATTTT
NA	TRBV29-1	NA	TRBJ1-1	CSGERSMNTEAFF	TGCAGCGGAGAACGGTCCATGAACACTGAAGCTTTCTTT
once	TRBV5-6	NA	TRBJ2-7	CASRNTGSPSEQYF	TGTGCCAGCAGAAATACAGGGAGCCCCAGCGAGCAGTACTTC
NA	TRBV9	NA	TRBJ2-1	CASSVVGRSTYNEQFF	TGTGCCAGCAGCGTAGTGGGCAGGTCAACTTACAATGAGCAGTTCTTC
NA	TRBV12-3/TRBV12-4	NA	TRBJ2-1	CASSPLNEQFF	TGTGCCAGCAGCCCCCTGAATGAGCAGTTCTTC
NA	TRBV4-1	NA	TRBJ1-1	CASSEGLNTEAFF	TGCGCCAGCAGCGAGGGTCTGAACACTGAAGCTTTCTTT
NA	TRBV12-5	NA	TRBJ2-3	CASVEGNTDTQYF	TGTGCTAGTGTCGAGGGAAACACAGATACGCAGTATTTT
NA	TRBV24-1	TRBD1	TRBJ2-2	CATSEILGQGKIDTGELFF	TGTGCCACCAGTGAAATCCTGGGACAGGGGAAAATAGACACCGGGGAGCTGTTTTTT
NA	TRBV19	NA	TRBJ2-2	CASNRGGNTGELFF	TGTGCCAGTAACAGGGGGGGGAACACCGGGGAGCTGTTTTTT
NA	TRBV7-9	TRBD1	TRBJ1-6	CASSLAYRGSNSPLHF	TGTGCCAGCAGCTTAGCCTACAGGGGCTCCAATTCACCCCTCCACTTT
NA	TRBV2	TRBD1	TRBJ1-3	CASHTGGPLSGNTIYF	TGTGCCAGCCACACAGGGGGACCCCTGTCTGGAAACACCATATATTTT
once	TRBV27	TRBD1	TRBJ1-1	CASSFFRGKDRKEAFF	TGTGCCAGCAGTTTCTTCAGGGGCAAGGACAGGAAGGAAGCTTTCTTT
NA	TRBV30	NA	TRBJ1-2	CAWSVGVNYGYTF	TGTGCCTGGAGTGTAGGGGTTAACTATGGCTACACCTTC
few	TRBV2	NA	TRBJ1-6	CASGWSVSPLHF	TGTGCCAGCGGATGGAGCGTCTCACCCCTCCACTTT
once	TRBV12-3/TRBV12-4	TRBD1	TRBJ1-1	CASSDRVSEAFF	TGTGCCAGCAGTGACAGGGTTTCTGAAGCTTTCTTT
NA	TRBV3-1/TRBV3-2	NA	TRBJ1-2	CASSQMQTPGYTF	TGTGCCAGCAGCCAAATGCAGACTCCTGGCTACACCTTC
NA	TRBV7-2	TRBD1	TRBJ1-3	CASSKGQGVGNTIYF	TGTGCCAGCAGCAAGGGACAGGGAGTAGGAAACACCATATATTTT
NA	TRBV24-1	TRBD1	TRBJ1-5	CATQTGGDSGQPQHF	TGTGCCACCCAGACAGGGGGCGATTCCGGTCAGCCCCAGCATTTT
few	TRBV27	TRBD1	TRBJ2-7	CASSLSRTGSYEQYF	TGTGCCAGCAGTTTATCTCGGACAGGGTCCTACGAGCAGTACTTC
NA	TRBV5-1	NA	TRBJ2-2	CATPSDKHTGELFF	TGCGCCACCCCGTCTGACAAGCACACCGGGGAGCTGTTTTTT
NA	TRBV18	TRBD1	TRBJ2-7	CASSRDRDYEQYF	TGTGCCAGCTCACGGGACAGGGACTACGAGCAGTACTTC
NA	TRBV7-3	NA	TRBJ2-7	CASSLTGEDEQYF	TGTGCCAGCAGCTTAACGGGGGAGGACGAGCAGTACTTC
NA	TRBV19	TRBD1	TRBJ1-2	CASSPLQGSYGYTF	TGTGCCAGTAGTCCATTACAGGGGTCCTATGGCTACACCTTC
NA	TRBV6-2/TRBV6-3	TRBD1	TRBJ1-1	CASSYQGGMNTEAFF	TGTGCCAGCAGTTACCAGGGGGGCATGAACACTGAAGCTTTCTTT
NA	TRBV19	NA	TRBJ1-2	CASQPRPNYGYTF	TGTGCCAGCCAGCCTAGACCAAACTATGGCTACACCTTC
NA	TRBV5-1	NA	TRBJ1-5	CASSLDGDQPQHF	TGCGCCAGCAGCTTGGACGGAGATCAGCCCCAGCATTTT
NA	TRBV13	TRBD1	TRBJ2-7	CASSLAGDSYSYEQYF	TGTGCCAGCAGCTTAGCCGGGGACAGCTACTCCTACGAGCAGTACTTC
NA	TRBV29-1	NA	TRBJ1-1	CSVGQNTEAFF	TGCAGCGTTGGACAGAACACTGAAGCTTTCTTT
NA	TRBV30	NA	TRBJ1-2	CAWSPLDGYYGYTF	TGTGCCTGGAGCCCCCTCGACGGGTACTATGGCTACACCTTC
NA	TRBV7-9	NA	TRBJ1-1	CASSLGGERNTEAFF	TGTGCCAGCAGCTTAGGGGGAGAAAGGAACACTGAAGCTTTCTTT
NA	TRBV24-1	TRBD1	TRBJ2-7	CATSDWDSYEQYF	TGTGCCACCAGTGATTGGGACAGCTACGAGCAGTACTTC
once	TRBV5-4	TRBD1	TRBJ2-2	CASSPDRGGGTGELFF	TGTGCCAGCAGCCCTGACAGGGGTGGTGGGACCGGGGAGCTGTTTTTT
NA	TRBV27	NA	TRBJ1-6	CASSLQGGGEVYSPLHF	TGTGCCAGCAGTTTACAAGGGGGGGGCGAGGTGTATTCACCCCTCCACTTT